This entry lists 29 T cell receptor beta chains sequenced from one sample in a study of T cells in Graves' hyperthyroidism and ophthalmopathy (dated by TCRdb to the late 2010s). Library preparation was by multiplex PCR. The run used an Illumina HiSeq 2000. The TCR beta CDR3 regions were amplified from the RNA transcripts. The TCR CDR3 was subjected to a first round of RT-PCR using the HTBI primer set and the Qiagen OneStep RT-PCR kit. TCRdb reanalyzed the raw reads on its own, using fastp at Q25 for trimming and MiXCR for clone calling, and kept in-frame beta chains. Every entry covers one CDR3 protein and lists the most common genes and DNA from its rows. In all, the sample holds some 650,000 distinct CDR3 sequences, and about 16% of those were seen once. The ten largest clones capture about 3.5% of the sample. The sample taken for sequencing was blood. These receptors were collected from a woman between 35 and 50 years old with Graves' ophthalmopathy.

This clonotype was recorded many times. The V and J genes are TRBV11-2 and TRBJ2-5; 9 bases are shared with TRBD2. The CDR3 is 13 amino acids. The germline CDR1 and CDR2 sequences are SGHAT and FQNNGV. J lost 4 bases, V lost 8 bases, and 5 bases had no gene match. Here the CDR3 DNA reads TGTGCCAGCTGCGGGGGGGCCGGAGAGACCCAGTACTTC. Translation: CASCGGAGETQYF.

This clonotype was detected many times. The CDR3 DNA reads as TGTGCCAGCAGTTTGGGACAGGGGACCTCAGATACGCAGTATTTT. Its protein is CASSLGQGTSDTQYF. The V call is TRBV28, the J call TRBJ2-3, with 10 bases lining up with TRBD1. Germline trimming cut 3 bases from V and 4 bases from J; bases unmatched to any gene: 4. From germline, CDR1 is MDHEN and CDR2 SYDVKM. The CDR3 sequence is 15 residues long.

Many counts were recorded for this clonotype. The chain combines TRBV10-2 with TRBJ1-1, with D perhaps TRBD1 (5 bases). Germline lookup yields CDR1 WSHSY and CDR2 SAAADI. The CDR3 sequence is 13 residues long. V was clipped by 10 bases and J by 3 bases, with 15 bases between them. Here the CDR3 reads CATSRGMDTEAFF. CDR3 DNA sequence: TGCGCCACCTCTAGGGGCATGGACACTGAAGCTTTCTTT.

Here the CDR3 reads CASSPRGSHEQYF. CDR3 in DNA: TGTGCCAGCAGCCCCCGGGGATCCCACGAGCAGTACTTC. This rearrangement joins TRBV7-8 to TRBJ2-7; D perhaps matches TRBD2 (5 bases). The germline V gene has CDR1 SGHVS and CDR2 FQNEAQ. V lost 5 bases and J lost 5, with 13 bases in between. CDR3 size: 13 residues. Combining the CDR3 with reference TRBV7-8 and TRBJ2-7 gives the whole variable domain GAGVSQSPRYKVAKRGQDVALRCDPISGHVSLFWYQQALGQGPEFLTYFQNEAQLDKSGLPSDRFFAERPEGSVSTLKIQRTQQEDSAVYLCASSPRGSHEQYFGPGTRLTVT.

This clonotype was observed many times. For the CDR3, the DNA is TGTGCCAGCAGCCGAGGGGGGGGCGGCTCCTACGAGCAGTACTTC. Its protein product is CASSRGGGGSYEQYF. The chain recombines TRBV28 with TRBJ2-7; possible D gene TRBD2, 7 bases. The CDR3 spans 15 residues. Deletions cut 6 bases from V and 0 bases from J, with 15 bases between. The germline V gene encodes CDR1 MDHEN and CDR2 SYDVKM. The full variable domain, with the rest looked up from reference TRBV28 and TRBJ2-7, is DVKVTQSSRYLVKRTGEKVFLECVQDMDHENMFWYRQDPGLGLRLIYFSYDVKMKEKGDIPEGYSVSREKKERFSLILESASTNQTSMYLCASSRGGGGSYEQYFGPGTRLTVT.

This clonotype has just a few counts. With a much larger clone just one base away, this may be a read error. The chain has TRBV27 and TRBJ2-3, with TRBD2 as a possible D gene (6 bases). The CDR3 is 14 residues long. V was shortened by 6 bases and J by 4 bases, with 14 bases between the two germline ends. Per germline, CDR1 MNHEY and CDR2 SMNVEV (reference sequence). The CDR3 DNA sequence: TGTGCCAGCAGGGCAGGTGCTAGCGCAGATACGCAGTATTTT. Translated, it gives CASRAGASADTQYF.

The table lists this clonotype with a few counts. J is TRBJ2-3 and V is TRBV10-3; 7 bases fit TRBD1. With 6 bases clipped from V and 6 bases from J, the junction kept 6 bases outside the gene matches. The length of the CDR3 is 13 residues. Germline V CDR1 and CDR2: ENHRY, SYGVKD. The CDR3 sequence is CAISPDRADTQYF. The CDR3 DNA is TGTGCCATCAGCCCCGACAGGGCTGATACGCAGTATTTT.

In this sample, this clonotype turned up many times. V is TRBV12-3 or TRBV12-4 and J is TRBJ2-1; no definite D call. The CDR3 has 13 amino acids. With 2 bases removed from V and 7 bases from J, the gap between germline ends came to 9 bases. CDR3 sequence reads: CASSLTRWNEQFF. The CDR3 region has the DNA TGTGCCAGCAGTTTAACCCGGTGGAATGAGCAGTTCTTC.

The chain combines TRBV5-1 with TRBJ1-6, with 11 positions matching TRBD1. This CDR3 region has 15 residues. The germline V gene encodes CDR1 SGHRS and CDR2 YFSETQ. Germline trimming cut 4 bases from V and 8 bases from J; bases unmatched to any gene: 5. CDR3 sequence: CASSPGTGGDSPLHF. The CDR3 region has the DNA TGCGCCAGCAGCCCCGGGACAGGGGGGGATTCACCCCTCCACTTT.

This clonotype was observed at least ten times. The chain recombines TRBV2 with TRBJ2-3; 12 bases map to TRBD2. The V segment lost 6 bases and the J segment 3 bases; nucleotides outside the gene matches: 1. CDR1 and CDR2 from the germline V gene are SNHLY and FYNNEI. This CDR3 comprises 14 residues. The CDR3 loop reads CASRLAGGTDTQYF. The CDR3 DNA reads as TGTGCCAGCAGACTAGCGGGAGGAACAGATACGCAGTATTTT.

This clonotype was recorded a few times. The V and J genes are TRBV29-1 and TRBJ1-1, with 7 bases matching TRBD1. Looked up from germline, CDR1 is SQVTM and CDR2 is ANQGSEA. V trimming: 4 bases; J trimming: 6 bases; junction bases outside the gene matches: 11. This CDR3 contains 14 residues. CDR3 region: CSVVSRGRGPEAFF. The CDR3 bases are TGCAGCGTTGTATCCAGGGGGAGGGGGCCTGAAGCTTTCTTT.

This clonotype was detected ten times or more. J is TRBJ2-3 and V is TRBV20-1, with 12 bases that match TRBD1. The CDR3 contains 17 residues. V gave up 1 base and J gave up 1 base; unmatched junction bases: 6. Germline values: CDR1 DFQATT, CDR2 SNEGSKA (reference sequence). Written as DNA, the CDR3 is TGCAGTGCTAGAGGGACCGGGACAGGGGGCGGCACAGATACGCAGTATTTT. Amino acid sequence: CSARGTGTGGGTDTQYF.

Of note for this clonotype: An end of the junction does not agree with germline; a read error may underlie this. The chain employs TRBV29-1 and TRBJ1-5; unclear D gene. CDR3 length: 13 residues. Germline V gene data show CDR1 as SQVTM and CDR2 as ANQGSEA. CDR3 residues: CSVAEVRNQPQQF. CDR3 DNA sequence: TGCAGCGTTGCAGAGGTCCGCAATCAGCCCCAGCAATTT.

This clonotype was seen many times. The gene calls are TRBV2 and TRBJ1-4; 11 nucleotides agree with TRBD1. The CDR3 length is 14 residues. The junction had 3 bases not matched to a gene; V was cut back by 5 bases and J by 7 bases. Germline V gene lookup returns CDR1 SNHLY and CDR2 FYNNEI. CDR3 in amino acids: CASSLDRGREKLFF. CDR3 bases: TGTGCCAGCAGTCTGGACAGGGGGCGTGAAAAACTGTTTTTT.

Ten or more counts support this clonotype. V and J are TRBV13 and TRBJ1-2; D not resolved. Per the germline V gene, CDR1 is PRHDT and CDR2 is FYEKMQ (reference sequence). This CDR3 spans 13 amino acids. Trimming left V 0 bases short and J 5 bases short, with 7 bases between. CDR3 amino acids: CASSLGHQYGYTF. Here the CDR3 DNA reads TGTGCCAGCAGCTTAGGCCACCAATATGGCTACACCTTC.

This clonotype was observed at least ten times. V is TRBV2 and J is TRBJ1-2, with 7 bases aligning to TRBD1. Germline values: CDR1 SNHLY, CDR2 FYNNEI. Trimming removed 4 bases from V and 8 bases from J; junction bases left unmatched: 4. This CDR3 contains 12 residues. The CDR3 nucleotides read TGTGCCAGCAGTGCGCAGGGGGGAGGCTACACCTTC. Encoded protein: CASSAQGGGYTF.

The rearrangement joins TRBV20-1 to TRBJ2-6, with D tentatively TRBD1 (6 bases). This CDR3 comprises 13 residues. CDR1 and CDR2 from the germline V gene are DFQATT and SNEGSKA (reference sequence). V was shortened by 4 bases and J by 6 bases, with 10 bases between the two germline ends. CDR3: CSAKGHEANVLTF. The DNA for the CDR3 is TGCAGTGCTAAGGGACATGAGGCCAACGTCCTGACTTTC.

In this sample, this clonotype turned up a few times. V usage is TRBV27 and J usage is TRBJ1-1, with unresolved D. The V and J ends lost 0 bases and 2 bases respectively, with 7 bases between them. Per the germline V gene, CDR1 is MNHEY and CDR2 is SMNVEV (reference sequence). The CDR3 has 14 residues. The CDR3: CASSLSPANTEAFF. CDR3 DNA sequence: TGTGCCAGCAGTTTATCCCCGGCCAACACTGAAGCTTTCTTT.

This clonotype was seen a handful of times. V and J are TRBV12-3 or TRBV12-4 and TRBJ1-2; no clear D gene. The CDR3 has 16 amino acids. V lost 1 base and J 3 bases, leaving 15 bases between the germline ends. As DNA, the CDR3 is TGTGCCAGCAGTTTAGGGCGGTCCGCGGGCTACTATGGCTACACCTTC. It specifies CASSLGRSAGYYGYTF.

This clonotype was recorded many times. The V call is TRBV20-1, the J call TRBJ1-2, with D unclear. The germline gives CDR1 DFQATT, CDR2 SNEGSKA (reference sequence). This CDR3 region has 14 residues. Deletions cut 2 bases from V and 4 bases from J, with 14 bases between. In nucleotides, the CDR3 is TGCAGTGCTAGAACTACACTCAACGGCTATGGCTACACCTTC. It specifies CSARTTLNGYGYTF.

V and J are TRBV10-1 and TRBJ2-5, with 13 bases aligning to TRBD2. Trimming removed 5 bases from V and 3 bases from J; junction bases left unmatched: 6. The V gene's germline CDR1 is WNHNN and CDR2 SYGVQD (reference sequence). The CDR3 is 16 residues long. For the CDR3, the DNA is TGCGCCAGCAGTCAAGGACTAGCGGGGGAAAAAGAGACCCAGTACTTC. Its protein product is CASSQGLAGEKETQYF.

Many counts were recorded for this clonotype. In nucleotides, the CDR3 is TGCGCCAGCAGCGTGGGACAGGGCACTTACGAGCAGTACTTC. This translates into CASSVGQGTYEQYF. V is TRBV5-1 and J is TRBJ2-7, with TRBD1 matching over 9 bases. The trim removed 4 bases at V and 4 bases at J, leaving 6 bases unmatched. From germline, CDR1 is SGHRS and CDR2 YFSETQ. The length of the CDR3 is 14 residues.

The table lists this clonotype with many counts. The rearrangement uses TRBV30 and TRBJ1-1, with D unresolved. In germline, CDR1 is GTSNPN, CDR2 SVGIG (reference sequence). Trimming removed 3 bases at V and 1 base at J, with 12 bases between. CDR3 length: 14 residues. CDR3: CAWRAVRSNTEAFF. The DNA for the CDR3 is TGTGCCTGGAGGGCAGTGAGGTCGAACACTGAAGCTTTCTTT.

In its sample, this clonotype was seen a few times. This sequence joins TRBV13 and TRBJ1-6; D remains ambiguous. The CDR3 extends over 13 amino acids. The germline V gene encodes CDR1 PRHDT and CDR2 FYEKMQ (reference sequence). V gave up 4 bases and J gave up 6 bases, with 7 bases separating them. The CDR3 region is CASSYGTNSPLHF. In DNA form, the CDR3 reads TGTGCCAGCAGCTACGGAACTAATTCACCCCTCCACTTT. Full variable domain (rest looked up from reference TRBV13 and TRBJ1-6): AAGVIQSPRHLIKEKRETATLKCYPIPRHDTVYWYQQGPGQDPQFLISFYEKMQSDKGSIPDRFSAQQFSDYHSELNMSSLELGDSALYFCASSYGTNSPLHFGNGTRLTVT.

A note on this clonotype: A read error may explain this, as a much larger clone is one base away. The V gene is TRBV27, the J gene TRBJ2-1; a possible D gene is TRBD2 (6 bases). Germline V gene lookup returns CDR1 MNHEY and CDR2 SMNVEV (reference sequence). V shed 4 bases and J shed 2 bases, with 9 bases lying between them. The CDR3 length is 14 residues. CDR3 region: CASSSSATYNEQFF. The CDR3 bases are TGTGCCAGCAGTTCTAGCGCGACCTACAATGAGCAGTTCTTC.

The rearrangement joins TRBV4-1 to TRBJ1-1; D possibly corresponds to TRBD1 (5 bases). Germline V CDR1 and CDR2: MGHRA, YSYEKL. This CDR3 is built from 13 residues. V was cut by 8 bases and J by 6 bases, with 16 bases left in between. The CDR3 coding sequence is TGCGCCAGCTCCGGGGGACCTTCGTCTGAAGCTTTCTTT. Translation gives CASSGGPSSEAFF.

This clonotype came up many times. CDR3 sequence reads: CASSLEASWETQYF. In DNA, the CDR3 is TGCGCCAGCAGCTTGGAGGCTAGCTGGGAGACCCAGTACTTC. This chain uses TRBV5-1 with TRBJ2-5, with a tentative D call TRBD2 (5 bases). The CDR3 runs 14 residues. CDR1 is SGHRS and CDR2 is YFSETQ in the germline V gene. V shed 0 bases and J shed 5 bases, with 11 bases lying between them. Looking up the rest from reference TRBV5-1 and TRBJ2-5 gives the full variable domain: KAGVTQTPRYLIKTRGQQVTLSCSPISGHRSVSWYQQTPGQGLQFLFEYFSETQRNKGNFPGRFSGRQFSNSRSEMNVSTLELGDSALYLCASSLEASWETQYFGPGTRLLVL.

This clonotype came up many times. J is TRBJ2-1 and V is TRBV6-1; D uncertain. Germline V CDR1 and CDR2: MNHNS, SASEGT. CDR3 length: 14 amino acids. V was clipped by 2 bases and J by 0 bases, with 5 bases between them. Here the CDR3 reads CASSEPSSYNEQFF. The CDR3 bases are TGTGCCAGCAGTGAACCGAGCTCCTACAATGAGCAGTTCTTC.

This clonotype has just a few counts. One junction end disagrees with the germline gene, perhaps due to a read error. The chain joins TRBV28 to TRBJ1-3; D gene uncertain. In germline, CDR1 is MDHEN, CDR2 SYDVKM. The CDR3 spans 15 residues. DNA of the CDR3: TGTGCCAGCAATTTAGAGCGGGGTTCTGGAAACACCATATATTTT. Translation: CASNLERGSGNTIYF.